This T cell receptor (beta chain) was sequenced in a study of cytomegalovirus exposure and HLA in healthy donors. Findings and caveats of the study: In vitro confirmation showed three CMV-associated chains to be CMV antigen specific. CMV serostatus was the sole immune exposure information available. A later analysis by the authors found several of the most significant clusters apparently linked to common viral pathogens.

The PCR employed 60 Vbeta primers together with 13 Jbeta primers. Sequencing was performed with immunoSEQ multiplex PCR; in TCRdb, only in-frame clones are kept and a portion is missing. The sample includes some 190,000 clones, roughly nine tenths of them seen just once. As for this clone: Its antigen is undetermined.

CDR3 length: 13 amino acids. V shed 5 bases and J 4 bases; nucleotides not matched to a gene: 5. Germline CDR1 reads SGHRS; CDR2 reads YFSETQ. The rearrangement joins TRBV5-1 to TRBJ1-2, with 7 bases aligning to TRBD1. Sequencing was performed on PBMCs. The receptor comes from a boy aged 2 to 9 in good health and CMV-seronegative. CDR3: CASSDRDSYGYTF. CDR3 in DNA: TGCGCCAGCAGTGACCGGGACAGCTATGGCTACACCTTC.